This T cell receptor beta chain was retrieved from a study of T cell changes during pregnancy in multiple sclerosis (dated by TCRdb to 2018 to 2020). With respect to the entire study: The study looked at changes in the T cell repertoire across pregnancy in women with multiple sclerosis.

The receptor library was made with the immunoSEQ multiplex PCR assay. TCRdb carries this immuneACCESS record with in-frame sequences only. Its versions omit some clonotypes, under half of them owing to an unresolved V gene in the studies checked, with the rest unexplained. The sample records 65,000 to 90,000 clones, around 94% of which are singletons. The top ten clones comprise less than 3% of the sample. For this clone: No antigen is known for it. No clone much larger than this one lies a single base away; base qualities are absent.

The CDR3 spans 16 residues, from the cysteine through the phenylalanine. The entry retains the CDR3 DNA only, 48 bases that are in frame from base 1. V is cut back by 4 bases and J by 0 bases, with 4 bases in the junction unmatched. CDR1 and CDR2, looked up from the germline V gene, are LGHNA and YSLEER. The input for sequencing was peripheral blood, taken in the third trimester of pregnancy. Rearrangement joined TRBV4-3 to TRBJ2-2; the junction holds 8 bases that match TRBD2. This sequence originates from a female donor in good health, enrolled as a control in a pregnancy study. The DNA sequence follows: TGCGCCAGCAGCCCGAGGACTAGCTCGAACACCGGGGAGCTGTTTTTT. It translates to CASSPRTSSNTGELFF.